The clone carrying this T cell receptor beta chain came up once. The CDR3 is 16 amino acids. The PCR employed 60 Vbeta primers together with 13 Jbeta primers. The assay was immunoSEQ multiplex PCR, and TCRdb's table has in-frame clones only and misses some. The sample gives roughly 170,000 clones, approximately 86% of which show up once; roughly 1.5% is in the top ten. The data are from a study of cytomegalovirus exposure and HLA in healthy donors. The sequence derives from a male donor in good health and CMV-seronegative. The sequenced material came from PBMCs. The rearrangement uses TRBV12-2 and TRBJ1-4. TRBV12-2 is labeled a pseudogene. The CDR3 spells CASRLAFGPLNEKLFF. In nucleotides, the CDR3 is TGTGCAAGTCGCTTAGCGTTCGGTCCGCTTAATGAAAAACTGTTTTTT.